These 19 T cell receptor beta chains came from one sample sequenced in a study of follicular helper T cells after annual influenza vaccination. Described time point: 2015-2016 season, pre-vaccination. Repertoires were generated with immunoSEQ multiplex PCR, while TCRdb's copy carries only in-frame clones and drops some. The repertoire holds under 3,000 clones, with about 80% as singletons. The material sequenced was CXCR5+ CD38- circulating T follicular helper cells from blood, taken on the day of influenza vaccination. Subset: circulating Tfh, non-naive CD4+CXCR5+PD-1+ (ICOS+CD38+ or ICOS-CD38-). These receptors all come from an adult who received the influenza vaccine.

The V call is TRBV6-6, the J call TRBJ2-5, with D unclear. V lost 2 bases to trimming and J lost 7 bases, with 11 bases between them. This CDR3 contains 13 residues. Per germline, CDR1 MNHNY and CDR2 SVGAGI (reference sequence). CDR3 residues: CASSYVSLGTQYF. CDR3 in DNA: TGTGCCAGCAGTTACGTCTCTTTGGGGACCCAGTACTTC.

This rearrangement joins TRBV28 to TRBJ1-5; 12 bases align to TRBD1. Germline assignment: CDR1 MDHEN and CDR2 SYDVKM. The CDR3 has 17 residues. Losses at the gene ends were 7 bases for V and 2 bases for J; bases not matched to a gene: 9. The CDR3, as DNA: TGTGCCAGCACTCGGGACAGGGGGCGCTTGGGCAATCAGCCCCAGCATTTT. Protein: CASTRDRGRLGNQPQHF.

J is TRBJ2-5 and V is TRBV7-3; D is unresolved. Trimming cost V 1 base and J 5 bases, with 14 bases left between them. The CDR3 is 15 amino acids. CDR1 and CDR2 (germline): SGHTA, FQGTGA. The CDR3 here is CASSLSGVYGETQYF. CDR3 DNA sequence: TGTGCCAGCAGCTTAAGTGGCGTCTACGGTGAGACCCAGTACTTC.

This clone was seen more than once but under ten times. The V call is TRBV6-1, the J call TRBJ1-2; D ambiguous. V dropped 0 bases and J dropped 0 bases, with 8 bases sitting between them. The CDR3 sequence is 15 residues long. The germline CDR1 and CDR2 sequences are MNHNS and SASEGT. CDR3 nucleotides: TGTGCCAGCAGTGAAGCTTTGGGGACTAACTATGGCTACACCTTC. Translation: CASSEALGTNYGYTF.

The V gene is TRBV18, the J gene TRBJ1-2; TRBD1 aligns across 10 bases. Losses at the gene ends were 4 bases for V and 4 bases for J; bases not matched to a gene: 6. Germline CDR1 KGHSH, CDR2 LQKENI. The CDR3 runs to 15 residues. For the CDR3, the DNA is TGTGCCAGCTCACAGGGGGGACAGGGGTCCTATGGCTACACCTTC. Its protein is CASSQGGQGSYGYTF. Supplemented by reference TRBV18 and TRBJ1-2, the full variable domain reads NAGVMQNPRHLVRRRGQEARLRCSPMKGHSHVYWYRQLPEEGLKFMVYLQKENIIDESGMPKERFSAEFPKEGPSILRIQQVVRGDSAAYFCASSQGGQGSYGYTFGSGTRLTVV.

The chain has TRBV5-5 and TRBJ1-6; no clear D. CDR3 size: 16 residues. The V gene lost 6 bases and the J gene lost 5 bases, with 18 bases spanning the gap. Germline loops: CDR1 SGHKS, CDR2 YYEKEE (reference sequence). The CDR3 loop reads CASNGRSFLDNSPLHF. The CDR3 bases are TGTGCCAGCAACGGACGGAGTTTCTTGGATAATTCACCCCTCCACTTT. Combining the CDR3 with reference TRBV5-5 and TRBJ1-6 gives the whole variable domain DAGVTQSPTHLIKTRGQQVTLRCSPISGHKSVSWYQQVLGQGPQFIFQYYEKEERGRGNFPDRFSARQFPNYSSELNVNALLLGDSALYLCASNGRSFLDNSPLHFGNGTRLTVT.

The rearrangement joins TRBV11-2 to TRBJ1-3; D is possibly TRBD1 (6 bases). V lost 3 bases and J lost 1, with 10 bases in between. Germline CDR1 reads SGHAT; CDR2 reads FQNNGV. The CDR3 spans 15 residues. The CDR3 DNA reads as TGTGCCAGCAGCTTTGTAGGGACATCTGGAAACACCATATATTTT. This sequence encodes CASSFVGTSGNTIYF.

The V and J genes are TRBV5-1 and TRBJ2-2, with D perhaps matching TRBD2 (6 bases). The CDR3 covers 17 residues. The germline V and J ends were trimmed by 0 bases and 3 bases, with 15 bases remaining between them. The germline V gene has CDR1 SGHRS and CDR2 YFSETQ. For the CDR3, the DNA is TGCGCCAGCAGCTTGGAGAGAGGGAGGCAGTACACCGGGGAGCTGTTTTTT. Translating gives CASSLERGRQYTGELFF. The complete variable domain, with remaining parts taken from reference TRBV5-1 and TRBJ2-2, reads KAGVTQTPRYLIKTRGQQVTLSCSPISGHRSVSWYQQTPGQGLQFLFEYFSETQRNKGNFPGRFSGRQFSNSRSEMNVSTLELGDSALYLCASSLERGRQYTGELFFGEGSRLTVL.

V usage is TRBV7-8 and J usage is TRBJ1-2; D uncertain. The V end lost 5 bases, the J end lost 8 bases, and 9 bases lay between the germline ends. The CDR3 length is 11 residues. In germline, CDR1 is SGHVS, CDR2 FQNEAQ. The CDR3 loop reads CASSLGWGYTF. CDR3 sequence (DNA): TGTGCCAGCAGCCTGGGGTGGGGCTACACCTTC.

V usage is TRBV6-1 and J usage is TRBJ2-1, with 14 nucleotides matching TRBD2. V trimming: 4 bases; J trimming: 5 bases; junction bases outside the gene matches: 1. Germline assignment: CDR1 MNHNS and CDR2 SASEGT. The CDR3 extends over 15 amino acids. The CDR3 loop is CASSVGLAGDNEQFF. In nucleotides, the CDR3 is TGTGCCAGCAGTGTGGGACTAGCGGGAGACAATGAGCAGTTCTTC.

This clone came up once. The chain recombines TRBV6-5 with TRBJ1-5; TRBD1 matches 9 bases. Germline CDR1 and CDR2: MNHEY and SVGAGI. J lost 6 bases, V lost 6 bases, and 3 bases had no gene match. This CDR3 comprises 13 residues. CDR3 in DNA: TGTGCCAGCAGGGACAGGGGAGGTCAGCCCCAGCATTTT. It yields the protein CASRDRGGQPQHF.

The table lists this clone with a few counts. The chain recombines TRBV28 with TRBJ1-1; D not certain. The V gene lost 6 bases and the J gene lost 4 bases, with 9 bases spanning the gap. This CDR3 has 12 residues. Per germline, CDR1 MDHEN and CDR2 SYDVKM. The CDR3 region is CASSQQSTEAFF. CDR3 DNA sequence: TGTGCCAGCAGCCAGCAGTCCACTGAAGCTTTCTTT.

The chain carries TRBV9 and TRBJ2-3; TRBD1 matches at 10 bases. The CDR3 sequence is 15 residues long. Germline V gene data show CDR1 as SGDLS and CDR2 as YYNGEE. Trimming took 3 bases from V and 4 from J; bases not matched to a gene: 5. The CDR3 DNA is TGTGCCAGCAGCGCAACCGGGACAGGGGCAGATACGCAGTATTTT. Protein sequence: CASSATGTGADTQYF.

This rearrangement joins TRBV6-5 to TRBJ1-2, with a tentative D call TRBD1 (5 bases). The CDR3 sequence is 14 residues long. Trimming shortened V by 0 bases and J by 4 bases, and 9 bases separated the two germline ends. The germline gives CDR1 MNHEY, CDR2 SVGAGI. The CDR3 DNA reads as TGTGCCAGCAGTTACTCGAGGGGCCGCTATGGCTACACCTTC. Amino acid sequence: CASSYSRGRYGYTF.

This clone has more than one count but fewer than ten. CDR3 sequence: CASSPGTAIGYTF. The CDR3 DNA reads as TGCGCCAGCAGCCCCGGGACAGCTATAGGCTACACCTTC. V gene TRBV5-1 combines with J gene TRBJ1-2, with 7 bases identical to TRBD1. This CDR3 spans 13 amino acids. Germline loops: CDR1 SGHRS, CDR2 YFSETQ. Germline trimming cut 4 bases from V and 8 bases from J; bases unmatched to any gene: 8.

The chain uses TRBV6-4 and TRBJ1-1; 10 positions match TRBD1. Germline V gene lookup returns CDR1 MRHNA and CDR2 SNTAGT. This CDR3 has 15 residues. V lost 5 bases to trimming and J lost 5 bases; unmatched junction nucleotides: 8. For the CDR3, the DNA is TGTGCCAGCAGTCCCGAGGACAGGGGGGGAACTGAAGCTTTCTTT. Protein: CASSPEDRGGTEAFF.

Only a few counts were recorded for this clone. The chain couples TRBV10-2 to TRBJ1-2; 8 bases map to TRBD1. Trimming cost V 5 bases and J 2 bases; bases outside gene matches: 7. CDR1 is WSHSY, CDR2 SAAADI, per germline. The CDR3 contains 15 residues. CDR3 protein: CASSWGQVSNYGYTF. The DNA for the CDR3 is TGCGCCAGCAGTTGGGGACAGGTCAGCAACTATGGCTACACCTTC.

The V call is TRBV5-4, the J call TRBJ2-7; perhaps TRBD1 as D (5 bases). The CDR3 sequence is 14 residues long. Trimming removed 6 bases from V and 3 bases from J, with 16 bases in between. Germline V CDR1 and CDR2: SGHNT, YYREEE (reference sequence). DNA of the CDR3: TGTGCCAGCATGCTCCAGGGAAGTCGCTACGAGCAGTACTTC. The encoded protein is CASMLQGSRYEQYF.

The chain joins TRBV5-6 to TRBJ1-2; D remains ambiguous. This CDR3 spans 12 amino acids. Germline lookup yields CDR1 SGHDT and CDR2 YYEEEE. The V gene lost 1 base and the J gene lost 4 bases, with 5 bases spanning the gap. In DNA, the CDR3 is TGTGCCAGCAGCTTGTTGTCCTATGGCTACACCTTC. As protein: CASSLLSYGYTF.